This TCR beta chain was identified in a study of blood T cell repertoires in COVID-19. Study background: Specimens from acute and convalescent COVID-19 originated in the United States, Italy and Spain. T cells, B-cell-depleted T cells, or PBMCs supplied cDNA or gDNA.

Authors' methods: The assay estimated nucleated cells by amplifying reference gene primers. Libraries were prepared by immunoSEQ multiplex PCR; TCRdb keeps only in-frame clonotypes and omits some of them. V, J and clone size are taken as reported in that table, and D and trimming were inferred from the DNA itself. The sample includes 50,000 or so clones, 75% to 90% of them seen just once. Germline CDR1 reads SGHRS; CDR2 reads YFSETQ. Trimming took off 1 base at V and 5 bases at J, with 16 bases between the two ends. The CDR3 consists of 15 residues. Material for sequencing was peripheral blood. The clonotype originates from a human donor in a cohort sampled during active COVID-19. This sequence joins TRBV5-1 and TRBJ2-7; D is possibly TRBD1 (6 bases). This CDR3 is CASSLITGKGDEQYF. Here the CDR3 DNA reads TGCGCCAGCAGCTTGATAACAGGGAAAGGGGACGAGCAGTACTTC.